These T cell receptor beta chains were read from a single sample in a study of T cells in Graves' hyperthyroidism and ophthalmopathy. In TCRdb, the multiplex PCR reads were re-called with MiXCR into one record per CDR3 protein. The data contain 450,000 to 700,000 distinct CDR3 sequences, 35% to 55% of them seen just once; the ten biggest clones take up under 20%. What was sequenced was peripheral blood or thyroid tissue (not recorded which). These receptors came from an adult woman with Graves' disease, either hyperthyroidism or ophthalmopathy (not recorded which). CDR3s include the opening cysteine and the closing phenylalanine or tryptophan. D genes are given only for firm matches. Only part of the rows carry a size: once, few, many, or a class if the clone is expanded.

TRBV19	17	.	TRBJ1-1	many	TGTGCCAGTAGTATAAGGGGGGCCGCCCCGCAGGGCACTGAAGCTTTCTTT	CASSIRGAAPQGTEAFF
TRBV7-9	13	.	TRBJ1-6	.	TGTGCCAGCAGCAGACTAGCGGGATCACCCCTCCACTTT	CASSRLAGSPLHF
TRBV7-9	18	.	TRBJ2-6	many	TGTGCCAGCAGCTCCTTTGGGGGAACAGGGCCTGGGGCCAACGTCCTGACTTTC	CASSSFGGTGPGANVLTF
TRBV7-8	14	.	TRBJ1-5	many	TGTGCCAGCAGCTTACTGAATAGCAATCAGCCCCAGCATTTT	CASSLLNSNQPQHF
TRBV20-1	12	TRBD1	TRBJ1-2	.	TGCAGTGCCCGGACAGGGTGGAGCGGCTACACCTTC	CSARTGWSGYTF
TRBV6-1	15	TRBD2	TRBJ2-7	many	TGTGCCAGCAGCCCTCTGGCTAGCGGGTTTTACGAGCAGTACTTC	CASSPLASGFYEQYF
TRBV7-2	15	.	TRBJ1-2	.	TGTGCCAGCAGCTTACTGGGAGGGGGGCACTATGGCTACACCTTC	CASSLLGGGHYGYTF
TRBV20-1	14	TRBD2	TRBJ2-1	.	TGCAGTGCTCGACTAGCGGTCAACTACAATGAGCAGTTCTTC	CSARLAVNYNEQFF
TRBV2	11	.	TRBJ2-3	.	TGTGCCAGCAGTGGGGCTGATACGCAGTATTTT	CASSGADTQYF
TRBV7-2	18	TRBD2	TRBJ2-2	many	TGTGCCAGCAGCTTAGGGCTAGCGGGCCTCGCGAACACCGGGGAGCTGTTTTTT	CASSLGLAGLANTGELFF
TRBV28	13	TRBD1	TRBJ2-7	few	TGTGCCAGCAGTAGGACAGGGATAACGCGTCCGTACTTC	CASSRTGITRPYF
TRBV15	16	TRBD2	TRBJ2-7	many	TGTGCCACCAGTACAGGGGGGACTAGCGGGAGTGGTGAGCAGTACTTC	CATSTGGTSGSGEQYF
TRBV7-2	14	.	TRBJ1-5	few	TGTGCCAGCAGCCGAAGACAAAGTCATCAGCCCCAGCATTTT	CASSRRQSHQPQHF
TRBV15	15	.	TRBJ1-6	.	TGTGCCACCAGCAGAGGAGTATCCTCAAGTTCACCCCTCCACTTT	CATSRGVSSSSPLHF
TRBV7-3	21	TRBD2	TRBJ2-5	many	TGTGCCAGCAGCTTATTCCCTTTGGGGGGACTAGGTGTATCGGCGCAAGAGACCCAGTACTTC	CASSLFPLGGLGVSAQETQYF
TRBV7-2	16	.	TRBJ2-2	.	TGTGCCAGCAGCTCGTTCGGGACACCGAACACCGGGGAGCTGTTTTTT	CASSSFGTPNTGELFF
TRBV28	13	.	TRBJ1-5	many	TGTGCCAGCAGTACAGGGCTCAATCAGCCCCAGCATTTT	CASSTGLNQPQHF
TRBV29-1	11	.	TRBJ2-2	many	TGCAGCGTTGAGGGTGCCGGGGAGCTGTTTTTT	CSVEGAGELFF
TRBV24-1	12	.	TRBJ2-1	.	TGTGCCACCAGTGATTATTACAATGAGCAGTTCTTC	CATSDYYNEQFF
TRBV5-1	16	TRBD1	TRBJ1-5	.	TGCGCCAGCAGCTTGTCCCCGGGACAGGGGAATCAGCCCCAGCATTTT	CASSLSPGQGNQPQHF
TRBV6-5	16	.	TRBJ2-1	.	TGTGCCAGCAGTCGGGGATCCAGGGGTAGTTGGAATGAGCAGTTCTTC	CASSRGSRGSWNEQFF
TRBV28	15	TRBD1	TRBJ2-7	.	TGTGCCAGCAGTTTTAGGGGGCAGGTCGCGTACGAGCAGTACTTC	CASSFRGQVAYEQYF